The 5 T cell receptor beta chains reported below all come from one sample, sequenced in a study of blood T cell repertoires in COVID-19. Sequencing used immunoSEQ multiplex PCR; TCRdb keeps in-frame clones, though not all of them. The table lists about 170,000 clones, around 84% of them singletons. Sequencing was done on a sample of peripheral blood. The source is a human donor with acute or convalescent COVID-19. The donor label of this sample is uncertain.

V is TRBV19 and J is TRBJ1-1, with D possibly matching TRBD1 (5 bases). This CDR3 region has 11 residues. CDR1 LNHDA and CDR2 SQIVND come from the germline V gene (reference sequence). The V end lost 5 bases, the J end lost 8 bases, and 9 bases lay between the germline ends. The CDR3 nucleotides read TGTGCCAGTAGTCGACAGAACGAAGCTTTCTTT. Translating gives CASSRQNEAFF.

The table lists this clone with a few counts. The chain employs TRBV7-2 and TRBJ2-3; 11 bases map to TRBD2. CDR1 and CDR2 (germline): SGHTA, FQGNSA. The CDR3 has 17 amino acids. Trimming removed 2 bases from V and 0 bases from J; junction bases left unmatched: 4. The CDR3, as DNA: TGTGCCAGCAGCTTACCTAGCGGGGGGTCTAGCACAGATACGCAGTATTTT. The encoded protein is CASSLPSGGSSTDTQYF.

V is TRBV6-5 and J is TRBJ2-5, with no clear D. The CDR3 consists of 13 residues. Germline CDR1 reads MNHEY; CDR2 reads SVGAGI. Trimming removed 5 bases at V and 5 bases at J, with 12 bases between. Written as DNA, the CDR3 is TGTGCCAGCAGTCCAACGACTCGGGAGACCCAGTACTTC. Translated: CASSPTTRETQYF.

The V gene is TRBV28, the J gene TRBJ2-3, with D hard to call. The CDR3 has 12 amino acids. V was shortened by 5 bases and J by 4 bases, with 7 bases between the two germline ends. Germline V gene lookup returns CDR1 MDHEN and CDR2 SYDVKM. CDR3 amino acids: CASSPGSDTQYF. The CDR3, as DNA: TGTGCCAGCAGTCCCGGGTCAGATACGCAGTATTTT. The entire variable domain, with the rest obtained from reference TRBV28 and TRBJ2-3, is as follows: DVKVTQSSRYLVKRTGEKVFLECVQDMDHENMFWYRQDPGLGLRLIYFSYDVKMKEKGDIPEGYSVSREKKERFSLILESASTNQTSMYLCASSPGSDTQYFGPGTRLTVL.

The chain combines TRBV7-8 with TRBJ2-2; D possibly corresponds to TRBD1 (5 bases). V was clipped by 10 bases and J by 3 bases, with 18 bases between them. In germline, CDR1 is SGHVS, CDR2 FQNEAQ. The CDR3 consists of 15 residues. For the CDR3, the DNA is TGTGCCAACCCACCTAGAGACAGCTACACCGGGGAGCTGTTTTTT. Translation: CANPPRDSYTGELFF. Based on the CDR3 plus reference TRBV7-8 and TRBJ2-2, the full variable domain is GAGVSQSPRYKVAKRGQDVALRCDPISGHVSLFWYQQALGQGPEFLTYFQNEAQLDKSGLPSDRFFAERPEGSVSTLKIQRTQQEDSAVYLCANPPRDSYTGELFFGEGSRLTVL.